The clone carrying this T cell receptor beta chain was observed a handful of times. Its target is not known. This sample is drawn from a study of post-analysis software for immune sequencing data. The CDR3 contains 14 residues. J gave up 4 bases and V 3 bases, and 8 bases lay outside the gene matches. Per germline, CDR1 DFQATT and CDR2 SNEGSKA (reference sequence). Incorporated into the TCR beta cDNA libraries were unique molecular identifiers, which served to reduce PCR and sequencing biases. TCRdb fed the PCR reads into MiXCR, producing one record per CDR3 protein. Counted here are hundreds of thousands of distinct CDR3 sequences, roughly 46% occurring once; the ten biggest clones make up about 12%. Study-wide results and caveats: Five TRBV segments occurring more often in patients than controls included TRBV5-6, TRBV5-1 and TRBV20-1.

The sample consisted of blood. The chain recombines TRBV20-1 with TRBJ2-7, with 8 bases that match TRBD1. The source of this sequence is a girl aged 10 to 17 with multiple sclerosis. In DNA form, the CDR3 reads TGCAGTGCTAGCTGGACAGGGAGGTTGTACGAGCAGTACTTC. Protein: CSASWTGRLYEQYF.